These T cell receptor beta chains were read from a single sample in a study of technical replicates of blood from several donors. Clones were sequenced by immunoSEQ multiplex PCR, and TCRdb holds only the in-frame ones, with some missing. In the table there are fewer than 85,000 clones, 90% to 95% of which are singletons. The specimen was T cells isolated from PBMCs. The source of these receptors is a human donor in good health. Each CDR3 is given without its conserved first and last residue.

V	length	CDR3
TRBV5-1	13	ASSLFGSGANVLT
TRBV6-5	11	ASSGQIGGTQY
TRBV6-1	10	ASSLILGTQY
TRBV5-1	12	ASSLLTGAAEAF
TRBV29-1	14	SVAGGLRLFTDTQY
TRBV7-6	13	ASSLDDRQGNEQF
TRBV9	17	ASSVNVDITLSGANVLT
TRBV28	12	ASTFLTAGEKLF
TRBV29-1	9	SSGDSAGQY
TRBV29-1	11	SVSRGAGEKLF
TRBV28	11	ATGLAESYEQY
TRBV7-9	11	ASSQGGNSPLH
TRBV11-2	14	ASSFGGLEESYGYT
TRBV2	11	AAKREGLNEQY
TRBV19	11	ASSPGTNYGYT
TRBV19	13	ASRERDRETDTQY
TRBV6-5	12	ASSRQGSATEAF
TRBV6-5	12	ASSYSSGSYEQY
TRBV4-2	14	ASSPRGASGSFEQF
TRBV5-1	14	ASSLVAFPPTDTQY
TRBV4-2	11	ASSQDRGDGYT
TRBV7-8	14	ASSHGQGLGGNTIY
TRBV18	14	ASSLTQGAGDSPLH
TRBV10-3	12	AIKSAGDFTEAF
TRBV7-2	13	ASSLGREGSKWQY